One and the same sample provided the 21 T cell receptor beta chains below, sequenced in a study of CXCR3-negative and CXCR3-positive naive CD8 T cells. No cognate antigen is known for these TCRs. Findings and limits, study-wide: CXCR3-expressing naive cells carried TRB CDR3s more hydrophobic than those of CXCR3-negative naive cells.

UMI-labeled 5' RACE TRB cDNA libraries were prepared from the cells. One entry per CDR3 protein, without DNA, is what TCRdb gives after re-calling the 5' RACE reads. In total, the table holds roughly 100,000 distinct CDR3 sequences. Sequenced input: naive CXCR3+ CD8+ T cells from blood. Subset indicated: CD45RO-CCR7+CD27+CD95- naive CD8+ T cells expressing CXCR3 (TNR3+). The receptors derive from a human donor in good health. Some clones in this sample may be carry-over from other donors' samples.

V and J are TRBV4-1 and TRBJ1-5. Germline values: CDR1 MGHRA, CDR2 YSYEKL. This CDR3 spans 14 amino acids. CDR3 in amino acids: CASSQGGTNQPQHF.

The V gene is TRBV20-1, the J gene TRBJ2-7; with no DNA, the TCRdb D assignment of TRBD1 cannot be verified. The V gene's germline CDR1 is DFQATT and CDR2 SNEGSKA (reference sequence). There are 17 residues in the CDR3. The CDR3 sequence is CSARDFSGTGVSYEQYF.

The chain carries TRBV7-9 and TRBJ1-1; TCRdb outputs TRBD1, but without DNA this stays unchecked. This CDR3 spans 13 amino acids. Germline V lookup: CDR1 SEHNR, CDR2 FQNEAQ (reference sequence). CDR3 amino acids: CASSQDSLGEAFF.

The CDR3 is CASSQGDRETQYF. The chain employs TRBV23-1 and TRBJ2-5. TRBV23-1 is labeled an ORF, and its function is uncertain. There are 13 residues in the CDR3.

The chain uses TRBV29-1 and TRBJ2-5; checking the TCRdb D call of TRBD1 is not possible without DNA. The CDR3 length is 14 residues. Germline V gene data show CDR1 as SQVTM and CDR2 as ANQGSEA. The CDR3: CSSDSPTWGETQYF.

The J gene is TRBJ2-7, the V gene TRBV5-6; TCRdb reports TRBD1, a call that lacks DNA to check it against. The CDR3 is made up of 15 amino acids. Germline CDR1 reads SGHDT; CDR2 reads YYEEEE. The CDR3 loop reads CASSRVRTPSYEQYF.

This chain connects TRBV7-3 to TRBJ1-2; TCRdb proposes TRBD1, but this gene call is untestable without DNA. Germline-derived CDR1 and CDR2 are SGHTA and FQGTGA. The CDR3 consists of 15 residues. The CDR3 protein is CASSSGTGDLGGYTF.

V usage is TRBV4-1 and J usage is TRBJ1-1; the D call of TRBD1 rests on TCRdb alone, since no DNA is present to check it. This CDR3 comprises 16 residues. Germline CDR1 reads MGHRA; CDR2 reads YSYEKL. The CDR3 sequence is CASSQDPTGVNTEAFF.

This chain links TRBV3-1 with TRBJ2-7; checking the TCRdb D call of TRBD1 is not possible without DNA. The germline CDR1 and CDR2 sequences are LGHDT and YNNKEL (reference sequence). The CDR3 has 16 residues. The CDR3 is CASSHVPGQGFYEQYF.

This sequence joins TRBV18 and TRBJ2-5. From germline, CDR1 is KGHSH and CDR2 LQKENI. The CDR3 length is 13 residues. CDR3 residues: CASSPTTDEAQYF. Full variable domain (rest looked up from reference TRBV18 and TRBJ2-5): NAGVMQNPRHLVRRRGQEARLRCSPMKGHSHVYWYRQLPEEGLKFMVYLQKENIIDESGMPKERFSAEFPKEGPSILRIQQVVRGDSAAYFCASSPTTDEAQYFGPGTRLLVL.

The chain carries TRBV9 and TRBJ2-1; lacking DNA, the TRBD2 call made by TCRdb goes unchecked. This CDR3 comprises 15 residues. Germline loops: CDR1 SGDLS, CDR2 YYNGEE. CDR3 in amino acids: CASSEGLAGDNEQFF.

The J gene is TRBJ2-2, the V gene TRBV29-1. CDR1 SQVTM and CDR2 ANQGSEA come from the germline V gene. The CDR3 spans 12 residues. The CDR3 spells CSVLTYTGELFF.

This chain connects TRBV2 to TRBJ2-1. CDR3 length: 12 amino acids. Germline lookup yields CDR1 SNHLY and CDR2 FYNNEI. CDR3 sequence: CASSAWSNEQFF.

The rearrangement links TRBV15 to TRBJ2-1; TCRdb selects TRBD1, and the lack of DNA leaves this call unchecked. The CDR3 is 17 residues long. Germline CDR1 LNHNV, CDR2 YYDKDF (reference sequence). The CDR3 here is CATSRDTDLGQNNEQFF.

V and J are TRBV2 and TRBJ2-5; absent DNA, TCRdb's TRBD2 call cannot be checked. Per germline, CDR1 SNHLY and CDR2 FYNNEI. CDR3 length: 15 residues. The CDR3 reads CASQTSGSASETQYF. Together with reference TRBV2 and TRBJ2-5, the CDR3 gives the full variable domain: EPEVTQTPSHQVTQMGQEVILRCVPISNHLYFYWYRQILGQKVEFLVSFYNNEISEKSEIFDDQFSVERPDGSNFTLKIRSTKLEDSAMYFCASQTSGSASETQYFGPGTRLLVL.

The chain couples TRBV5-1 to TRBJ1-1. The CDR3 spans 14 residues. Germline-derived CDR1 and CDR2 are SGHRS and YFSETQ. CDR3 amino acids: CASSLRGVDTEAFF.

V is TRBV28 and J is TRBJ2-7; the TCRdb call, TRBD1, lacks DNA for checking. The CDR3 loop spans 12 amino acids. Germline loops: CDR1 MDHEN, CDR2 SYDVKM. This chain's CDR3 is CAIRQVGYEQYF. The complete variable domain, with remaining parts taken from reference TRBV28 and TRBJ2-7, reads DVKVTQSSRYLVKRTGEKVFLECVQDMDHENMFWYRQDPGLGLRLIYFSYDVKMKEKGDIPEGYSVSREKKERFSLILESASTNQTSMYLCAIRQVGYEQYFGPGTRLTVT.

The chain employs TRBV25-1 and TRBJ1-1; TCRdb selects TRBD1, and the lack of DNA leaves this call unchecked. This CDR3 comprises 11 residues. CDR1 and CDR2 from the germline V gene are MGHDK and SYGVNS. The CDR3 protein is CASSFGGKAFF.

The rearrangement links TRBV2 to TRBJ1-3; the D gene TCRdb calls, TRBD1, cannot be checked with no DNA. Per germline, CDR1 SNHLY and CDR2 FYNNEI. CDR3 length: 17 amino acids. CDR3: CASSEMGQGSQEAGGYF.

The V gene is TRBV19, the J gene TRBJ2-1; checking the TCRdb D call of TRBD1 is not possible without DNA. This CDR3 contains 16 residues. From germline, CDR1 is LNHDA and CDR2 SQIVND (reference sequence). The CDR3 loop reads CASSIERGAPYNEQFF.

The chain uses TRBV29-1 and TRBJ1-1; TCRdb's D call, TRBD1, is unchecked because there is no DNA. In germline, CDR1 is SQVTM, CDR2 ANQGSEA. This CDR3 region has 15 residues. The CDR3: CSVRSPGTGFPEAFF. Using reference TRBV29-1 and TRBJ1-1 for the parts outside the CDR3, the full variable domain is SAVISQKPSRDICQRGTSLTIQCQVDSQVTMMFWYRQQPGQSLTLIATANQGSEATYESGFVIDKFPISRPNLTFSTLTVSNMSPEDSSIYLCSVRSPGTGFPEAFFGQGTRLTVV.